Listed here is a single T cell receptor beta chain. Its specificity is not known. The data are from a study of human T cells and chemical hapten exposure. In TCRdb, the RACE reads were re-called with MiXCR into one record per CDR3 protein. The profile shows 280,000 or so distinct CDR3 sequences, just under 8% of them singletons. The CDR3 runs to 14 residues. Germline CDR1 is SGHTA and CDR2 is FQGTGA. V lost 2 bases and J lost 8, with 13 bases in between. The study, taken as a whole, reports: DPC sensitization produced no change in TCRs with frequency above 1 in 1000.

The time point is: pre-sensitization, week 0. Treatment here: therapeutic diphenylcyclopropenone sensitization with weekly scalp DPC. The authors extracted total RNA from unfractionated whole blood. The source is a man younger than 35 with alopecia areata. Some clones in this sample may be carry-over from other donors' samples. V usage is TRBV7-3 and J usage is TRBJ2-1; the D call may be TRBD1 or TRBD2 (6 bases each). Sequenced material: whole blood, taken in connection with sensitization to the hapten diphenylcyclopropenone (DPC). The CDR3 loop reads CASSLDGGPYEQFF. CDR3 bases: TGTGCCAGCAGCTTAGACGGGGGCCCGTATGAGCAGTTCTTC.